This paragraph reports one TCR beta chain. The CDR3 runs 17 residues. V lost 5 bases and J lost 3, with 21 bases in between. The germline V gene has CDR1 SGHVS and CDR2 FNYEAQ. This table comes from immunoSEQ multiplex PCR, and its TCRdb copy is limited to in-frame clones, with some not included. Of 90,000 or so clones detected, around 93% appear once; the ten largest clones hold around 1.8%. The data derive from a study of T cell changes during pregnancy in multiple sclerosis. The sample was peripheral blood, taken in the first trimester of pregnancy. V usage is TRBV7-6 and J usage is TRBJ2-3; D may be TRBD2 (7 bases). This receptor was taken from a female donor in good health, enrolled as a control in a pregnancy study. The CDR3 is CASSRSTRGGGTDTQYF. Here the CDR3 DNA reads TGTGCCAGCAGCCGTTCTACGAGGGGGGGAGGGACAGATACGCAGTATTTT.